In its sample, the clone carrying this T cell receptor (beta chain) was seen once. Its antigen is as yet unknown. This entry belongs to a study of CD8 T cells in Susac syndrome. The CDR3 is 16 residues long. V dropped 3 bases and J dropped 2; count of bases not matched to a gene: 5. CDR1 is KGHDR, CDR2 SFDVKD, per germline. Study observations and caveats: TCR sequencing and HLA analysis covered a relatively small number of individuals.

With random hexamers, 0.5 to 1 ug RNA was reverse transcribed. One entry per CDR3 protein, called by TCRdb with MiXCR from the immunoSEQ multiplex PCR reads. Of 150,000 to 200,000 distinct CDR3 sequences in the sample, about 95% were seen once. The V call is TRBV24-1, the J call TRBJ2-3; 9 nucleotides line up with TRBD2. The sample consisted of CD4+ T cells from PBMCs. The receptor comes from a human donor in good health. The CDR3 DNA reads as TGTGCCACCAGTGATCCAGGACTAGCGAACACAGATACGCAGTATTTT. Translating gives CATSDPGLANTDTQYF.